This passage covers 25 T cell receptor beta chains from one sample sequenced in a study of shared clonotypes between healthy human individuals. Assay: immunoSEQ multiplex PCR; the TCRdb copy retains only in-frame clones and omits some. This table holds about 2.4 million clones, more than 85% found once. Sample: naive CD4+ T cells from PBMCs. As to subset: CD45RA+ positively selected. The receptor source for this set is a man in his late teens or twenties in good health. Some clones in this sample may be carry-over from other donors' samples.

This sequence joins TRBV6-5 and TRBJ2-3, with 9 bases that match TRBD1. The junction had 6 bases not matched to a gene; V was cut back by 5 bases and J by 3 bases. Germline V CDR1 and CDR2: MNHEY, SVGAGI. The CDR3 consists of 15 residues. CDR3 nucleotide sequence: TGTGCCAGCAGTAGACGACAGGGGGTTACAGATACGCAGTATTTT. It encodes CASSRRQGVTDTQYF.

The chain combines TRBV6-1 with TRBJ2-5; 7 nucleotides agree with TRBD1. This CDR3 has 13 residues. Germline loops: CDR1 MNHNS, CDR2 SASEGT. V dropped 6 bases and J dropped 3; count of bases not matched to a gene: 4. CDR3 sequence reads: CASRQTGEETQYF. DNA for the CDR3: TGTGCCAGCAGGCAAACAGGGGAAGAGACCCAGTACTTC.

This sequence joins TRBV4-1 and TRBJ2-4, with D perhaps assigned TRBD1 or TRBD2 (7 bases each). Germline V CDR1 and CDR2: MGHRA, YSYEKL. Trimming removed 0 bases at V and 7 bases at J, with 22 bases between. The CDR3 is 18 amino acids. CDR3 sequence: CASSQDYGLQGRGNIQYF. DNA for the CDR3: TGCGCCAGCAGCCAAGATTATGGCCTACAGGGGAGGGGGAACATTCAGTACTTC.

DNA for the CDR3: TGTGCCAGCAGTTTCGGCGGCCCCGAGGAGACCCAGTACTTC. Protein: CASSFGGPEETQYF. This sequence joins TRBV27 and TRBJ2-5; D not resolved. V lost 3 bases and J 5 bases, leaving 13 bases between the germline ends. Germline CDR1 is MNHEY and CDR2 is SMNVEV (reference sequence). This CDR3 has 14 residues.

This clone is a singleton in its sample. The rearrangement joins TRBV6-5 to TRBJ2-7; TRBD2 might be the D (5 bases). This CDR3 is built from 15 residues. Trimming cost V 5 bases and J 4 bases, with 18 bases left between them. The germline CDR1 and CDR2 sequences are MNHEY and SVGAGI. Written as DNA, the CDR3 is TGTGCCAGCAGTGGTGAGGGAAGTGGTAGATACGAGCAGTACTTC. It specifies CASSGEGSGRYEQYF.

The chain carries TRBV6-6 and TRBJ2-2; D possibly corresponds to TRBD2 (5 bases). V shed 0 bases and J shed 5 bases, with 10 bases lying between them. The germline V gene has CDR1 MNHNY and CDR2 SVGAGI (reference sequence). This CDR3 region has 15 residues. CDR3 amino acids: CASSYSPSGTGELFF. In DNA, the CDR3 is TGTGCCAGCAGTTACTCGCCCAGCGGTACCGGGGAGCTGTTTTTT.

The J gene is TRBJ1-2, the V gene TRBV6-4; unclear D gene. Trimming left V 2 bases short and J 2 bases short, with 12 bases between. The CDR3 sequence is 15 residues long. Germline CDR1 is MRHNA and CDR2 is SNTAGT. This CDR3 reads CASSDVNSGNYGYTF. The DNA of the CDR3 is TGTGCCAGCAGTGACGTGAACAGTGGGAACTATGGCTACACCTTC.

The chain joins TRBV5-6 to TRBJ2-7; 12 bases map to TRBD1. Germline V gene lookup returns CDR1 SGHDT and CDR2 YYEEEE. The CDR3 length is 14 residues. The trim removed 1 base at V and 9 bases at J, leaving 5 bases unmatched. CDR3 amino acids: CASSLQGQGAWQYF. CDR3 bases: TGTGCCAGCAGCTTGCAGGGACAGGGGGCATGGCAGTACTTC. The whole variable domain, remainder taken from reference TRBV5-6 and TRBJ2-7, is DAGVTQSPTHLIKTRGQQVTLRCSPKSGHDTVSWYQQALGQGPQFIFQYYEEEERQRGNFPDRFSGHQFPNYSSELNVNALLLGDSALYLCASSLQGQGAWQYFGPGTRLTVT.

The rearrangement links TRBV2 to TRBJ2-2; 10 bases fit TRBD1. The CDR3 totals 14 residues. Germline V CDR1 and CDR2: SNHLY, FYNNEI. Trimming removed 10 bases from V and 7 bases from J; junction bases left unmatched: 9. The CDR3 DNA reads TGTGCCATACGACAGGGGGCGCATCTCGGGGAGCTGTTTTTT. It codes for CAIRQGAHLGELFF. The variable domain in full, completed from reference TRBV2 and TRBJ2-2, reads EPEVTQTPSHQVTQMGQEVILRCVPISNHLYFYWYRQILGQKVEFLVSFYNNEISEKSEIFDDQFSVERPDGSNFTLKIRSTKLEDSAMYFCAIRQGAHLGELFFGEGSRLTVL.

The J gene is TRBJ2-7, the V gene TRBV29-1; 8 bases agree with TRBD1. The CDR3 is made up of 14 amino acids. Germline CDR1 reads SQVTM; CDR2 reads ANQGSEA. V gave up 7 bases and J gave up 2 bases; unmatched junction bases: 10. The CDR3 region is CSAKSWTGPYEQYF. The CDR3 region has the DNA TGCAGCGCTAAGAGCTGGACAGGGCCCTACGAGCAGTACTTC.

V and J are TRBV19 and TRBJ2-7; 9 nucleotides match TRBD1. Germline trimming cut 6 bases from V and 1 base from J; bases unmatched to any gene: 7. Germline assignment: CDR1 LNHDA and CDR2 SQIVND (reference sequence). The CDR3 contains 15 residues. The CDR3 bases are TGTGCCAGTAGCTTGATGACAGGGGGGTCCTACGAGCAGTACTTC. It yields the protein CASSLMTGGSYEQYF.

The chain joins TRBV5-1 to TRBJ2-1; 12 bases fit TRBD2. The ends lost 4 bases at V and 2 bases at J; junction bases unmatched: 7. This CDR3 region has 17 residues. Per the germline V gene, CDR1 is SGHRS and CDR2 is YFSETQ. Written as DNA, the CDR3 is TGCGCCAGCAGCCAAACTAGCGGGGGGCTCCCCTACAATGAGCAGTTCTTC. This codes for CASSQTSGGLPYNEQFF. The full variable domain, in which reference TRBV5-1 and TRBJ2-1 provide the parts outside the CDR3, is KAGVTQTPRYLIKTRGQQVTLSCSPISGHRSVSWYQQTPGQGLQFLFEYFSETQRNKGNFPGRFSGRQFSNSRSEMNVSTLELGDSALYLCASSQTSGGLPYNEQFFGPGTRLTVL.

The V call is TRBV30, the J call TRBJ2-5; the D is unclear. The germline V and J ends were trimmed by 2 bases and 4 bases, with 17 bases remaining between them. The CDR3 spans 15 residues. Germline CDR1 GTSNPN, CDR2 SVGIG (reference sequence). In DNA form, the CDR3 reads TGTGCCTGGAGTTGGCTTTGGGGTTCGGGAGAGACCCAGTACTTC. Its protein is CAWSWLWGSGETQYF.

This chain uses TRBV28 with TRBJ1-4; unclear D gene. Trimming removed 6 bases from V and 3 bases from J, with 8 bases in between. CDR1 is MDHEN, CDR2 SYDVKM, per germline. The CDR3 runs to 13 residues. In DNA form, the CDR3 reads TGTGCCAGCAGCCCGCGTCCTAATGAAAAACTGTTTTTT. It is translated as CASSPRPNEKLFF.

The V and J genes are TRBV27 and TRBJ2-1; 9 bases match TRBD1. CDR3 length equals 16 residues. Germline lookup yields CDR1 MNHEY and CDR2 SMNVEV (reference sequence). J lost 6 bases, V lost 5 bases, and 11 bases had no gene match. The CDR3 here is CASSRPGTGLGNEQFF. The CDR3 coding sequence is TGTGCCAGCAGTCGCCCCGGGACAGGGTTAGGCAATGAGCAGTTCTTC.

V usage is TRBV27 and J usage is TRBJ1-1, with D hard to call. The CDR3 has 17 amino acids. Between the trimmed V and J ends, which lost 5 bases and 7 bases, there was a span of 26 bases. The germline gives CDR1 MNHEY, CDR2 SMNVEV (reference sequence). The CDR3 spells CASSQPTRFSRWSEAFF. The CDR3 nucleotides are TGTGCCAGCAGTCAGCCCACACGGTTCTCGAGGTGGAGTGAAGCTTTCTTT.

CDR3 region: CSVEDQMGTGGFF. The CDR3, as DNA: TGCAGCGTTGAAGATCAGATGGGGACAGGGGGGTTCTTC. This chain connects TRBV29-1 to TRBJ2-1, with 11 positions matching TRBD1. This CDR3 spans 13 amino acids. The V gene's germline CDR1 is SQVTM and CDR2 ANQGSEA. Trimming took 0 bases from V and 15 from J; bases not matched to a gene: 7.

The chain employs TRBV10-3 and TRBJ2-7, with TRBD1 matching over 10 bases. Germline CDR1 reads ENHRY; CDR2 reads SYGVKD. V dropped 1 base and J dropped 7; count of bases not matched to a gene: 4. The CDR3 has 14 amino acids. The CDR3 spells CAISELWTGGEQYF. The CDR3 nucleotides read TGTGCCATCAGTGAGTTATGGACAGGGGGGGAGCAGTACTTC.

Comment on this clone: At the DNA level, this CDR3 is encoded by other sequences in the same sample as well. This rearrangement joins TRBV27 to TRBJ1-4; D gene uncertain. The germline V gene encodes CDR1 MNHEY and CDR2 SMNVEV (reference sequence). The CDR3 length is 14 residues. V was pared by 4 bases and J by 2 bases, with 8 bases between. The CDR3 is CASSSVVTNEKLFF. DNA for the CDR3: TGTGCCAGCAGTTCTGTTGTCACTAATGAAAAACTGTTTTTT.

Comments on this clone: At the DNA level, this CDR3 is encoded by other sequences in the same sample as well. The chain is built from TRBV5-1 and TRBJ2-2, with D hard to call. The V gene's germline CDR1 is SGHRS and CDR2 YFSETQ. Trimming took 0 bases from V and 2 from J, leaving 8 bases between them. The length of the CDR3 is 15 residues. CDR3 nucleotide sequence: TGCGCCAGCAGCTTGGCGGGCGCAAACACCGGGGAGCTGTTTTTT. Its protein product is CASSLAGANTGELFF.

This clone was counted once. The rearrangement links TRBV10-3 to TRBJ2-1; D is ambiguous. Germline loops: CDR1 ENHRY, CDR2 SYGVKD. V gave up 1 base and J gave up 0 bases, with 10 bases separating them. This CDR3 is built from 16 residues. The CDR3 DNA follows: TGTGCCATCAGTGAGTTTGTGGGAAGCTCCTACAATGAGCAGTTCTTC. Translating it yields CAISEFVGSSYNEQFF.

DNA for the CDR3: TGTGCCAGCAGTGGACTAGCGGGGCTGGGGGGAAATACGCAGTATTTT. It codes for CASSGLAGLGGNTQYF. The rearrangement uses TRBV2 and TRBJ2-3, with TRBD2 matching over 11 bases. The CDR3 sequence is 16 residues long. From germline, CDR1 is SNHLY and CDR2 FYNNEI. J gave up 7 bases and V 4 bases, and 10 bases lay outside the gene matches.

The chain carries TRBV4-3 and TRBJ2-3; 7 nucleotides align to TRBD2. This CDR3 has 17 amino acids. Trimming removed 4 bases from V and 3 bases from J; junction bases left unmatched: 13. Germline CDR1 and CDR2: LGHNA and YSLEER. DNA for the CDR3: TGCGCCAGCAGCCGTGGTAGTGGGAGGGCCGGGACAGATACGCAGTATTTT. It yields the protein CASSRGSGRAGTDTQYF.

About this clone itself: The sample has other DNA sequences that encode this CDR3 too. This sequence joins TRBV5-1 and TRBJ1-1; no firm D call. CDR3 size: 14 residues. Germline lookup yields CDR1 SGHRS and CDR2 YFSETQ. V dropped 0 bases and J dropped 1 base, with 7 bases sitting between them. The CDR3 is CASSLGHPNTEAFF. The CDR3 DNA reads TGCGCCAGCAGCTTGGGACACCCGAACACTGAAGCTTTCTTT. Full variable domain (remainder filled in from reference TRBV5-1 and TRBJ1-1): KAGVTQTPRYLIKTRGQQVTLSCSPISGHRSVSWYQQTPGQGLQFLFEYFSETQRNKGNFPGRFSGRQFSNSRSEMNVSTLELGDSALYLCASSLGHPNTEAFFGQGTRLTVV.

V gene TRBV5-1 combines with J gene TRBJ2-2; D tentatively fits TRBD1 or TRBD2 (5 bases each). With 6 bases removed from V and 4 bases from J, the gap between germline ends came to 10 bases. The length of the CDR3 is 13 residues. Looked up from germline, CDR1 is SGHRS and CDR2 is YFSETQ. CDR3 protein: CASNKGSTGELFF. The CDR3 DNA follows: TGCGCCAGCAATAAGGGGAGCACCGGGGAGCTGTTTTTT.